This T cell receptor beta chain is from a study of blood T cell repertoires in COVID-19. The ends lost 4 bases at V and 1 base at J; junction bases unmatched: 7. Germline CDR1 KGHDR, CDR2 SFDVKD. The CDR3 spans 17 residues. In the study's own analysis: Amplification of reference gene primers was used by the study to estimate nucleated cell counts. The table came from immunoSEQ multiplex PCR; TCRdb's copy has only in-frame clones and leaves some out. That table gives V, J and clone size, and the DNA gave D and trimming. The sample shows 100,000 to 150,000 clones, roughly three quarters of them seen only once.

Source material: peripheral blood. The chain is built from TRBV24-1 and TRBJ2-2; 8 bases map to TRBD1. This TCR was recovered from a woman in her sixties or seventies with acute or convalescent COVID-19. CDR3 region: CATSDSGQGLNTGELFF. Written as DNA, the CDR3 is TGTGCCACCAGTGACTCCGGACAGGGTCTGAACACCGGGGAGCTGTTTTTT.